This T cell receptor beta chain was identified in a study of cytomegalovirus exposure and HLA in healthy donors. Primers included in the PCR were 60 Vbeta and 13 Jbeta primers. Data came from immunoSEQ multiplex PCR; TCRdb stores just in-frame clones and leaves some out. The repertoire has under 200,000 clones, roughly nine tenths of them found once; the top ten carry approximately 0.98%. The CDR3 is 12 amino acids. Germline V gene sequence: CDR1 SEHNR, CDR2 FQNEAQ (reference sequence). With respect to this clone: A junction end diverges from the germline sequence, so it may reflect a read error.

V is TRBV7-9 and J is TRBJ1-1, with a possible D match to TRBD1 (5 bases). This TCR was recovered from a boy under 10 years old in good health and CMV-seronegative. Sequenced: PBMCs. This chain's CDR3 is CSSSFSGRDVFF. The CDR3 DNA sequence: TGTTCCAGCAGCTTTAGCGGCAGGGACGTTTTCTTT.